This T cell receptor (beta chain) was documented in a study of shared clonotypes between healthy human individuals. Points from the study as a whole: Naive CD4 clonotypes overlapped across a handful of donors at about 5.3%.

With respect to this clone: Its antigen is not identified.

The authors ran the assay at deep level. The method was immunoSEQ multiplex PCR; TCRdb's version includes in-frame clones alone and lacks a portion of them. The table lists over 2 million clones, just under 95% of them singletons. This CDR3 has 13 residues. Trimming shortened V by 3 bases and J by 6 bases, and 9 bases separated the two germline ends. Per the germline V gene, CDR1 is LNHDA and CDR2 is SQIVND (reference sequence). The clonotype was recovered from a young man in good health. Some clones in this sample may be carry-over from other donors' samples. The chain links TRBV19 to TRBJ2-1; D is unresolved. The sequenced material came from naive CD4+ T cells from PBMCs. Subset specified: CD45RA+ positively selected. The DNA of the CDR3 is TGTGCCAGTAGTATCAGCCCTGGCAATGAGCAGTTCTTC. Translated: CASSISPGNEQFF. Based on the CDR3 plus reference TRBV19 and TRBJ2-1, the full variable domain is DGGITQSPKYLFRKEGQNVTLSCEQNLNHDAMYWYRQDPGQGLRLIYYSQIVNDFQKGDIAEGYSVSREKKESFPLTVTSAQKNPTAFYLCASSISPGNEQFFGPGTRLTVL.